This is a list of T cell receptor beta chains from one sample in a study of shared T cell receptors in the human thymus. Clones were sequenced by immunoSEQ multiplex PCR, and TCRdb holds only the in-frame ones, with some missing. The sample contains tens of thousands of clones, 90% to 95% of which appear only once. Input material: thymocytes. Every receptor here comes from a human donor. Each CDR3 is given with its conserved first and last residue. The D gene is left open where the match is weak. Clone size is shown for a subset of rows, as once, few, many or a class of expanded clone.

size,D,V,J,CDR3,DNA
once,TRBD2,TRBV7-4,TRBJ2-5,CASSPNTSGGPLRETQYF,TGTGCCAGCAGCCCGAACACTAGCGGGGGGCCACTCAGAGAGACCCAGTACTTC
.,.,TRBV27,TRBJ1-2,CASSPRPADGYTF,TGTGCCAGCAGTCCCAGGCCTGCTGATGGCTACACCTTC
.,.,TRBV7-9,TRBJ2-7,CASSFRAGWGNSYEQYF,TGTGCCAGCAGCTTTCGTGCGGGTTGGGGGAATTCCTACGAGCAGTACTTC
.,.,TRBV18,TRBJ1-1,CASSPGTLNRNTEAFF,TGTGCCAGCTCACCCGGGACACTCAATAGGAACACTGAAGCTTTCTTT
.,TRBD2,TRBV7-3,TRBJ2-1,CASSLGRLAGTTSSYNEQFF,TGTGCCAGCAGCTTAGGGAGACTAGCGGGGACGACGAGCTCCTACAATGAGCAGTTCTTC
.,.,TRBV7-6,TRBJ2-5,CASSFRGGETQYF,TGTGCCAGCAGCTTTCGGGGAGGAGAGACCCAGTACTTC
once,.,TRBV5-6,TRBJ1-1,CASSLAAGEAFF,TGTGCCAGCAGCTTGGCCGCAGGTGAAGCTTTCTTT
few,.,TRBV18,TRBJ1-2,CASSPGHQLYGYTF,TGTGCCAGCTCCCCGGGACATCAGCTCTATGGCTACACCTTC
.,.,TRBV27,TRBJ1-2,CASSLLKERRGVNGYTF,TGTGCCAGCAGCCTCCTAAAGGAGCGCAGAGGGGTAAATGGCTACACCTTC
once,.,TRBV7-6,TRBJ1-1,CASSLVNLNTEAFF,TGTGCCAGCAGCTTAGTTAACTTGAACACTGAAGCTTTCTTT
.,.,TRBV18,TRBJ2-1,CASSPRREVGYNEQFF,TGTGCCAGCTCACCAAGGAGGGAAGTAGGCTACAATGAGCAGTTCTTC
.,.,TRBV6-1,TRBJ1-4,CASSEALPAWTNEKLFF,TGTGCCAGCAGTGAAGCGCTCCCAGCGTGGACTAATGAAAAACTGTTTTTT
.,.,TRBV7-2,TRBJ1-2,CAFTLGDGYTF,TGTGCCTTCACACTAGGGGATGGCTACACCTTC